This TCR beta chain was identified during a study of T cell responses to AZD1222 COVID-19 vaccine. General study findings and limits: Mostly white British, mostly female donors; authors suggested clonal diversity may be underestimated. Spike was spanned by vaccine-associated CD4 TCRs, which were dominant at 160-218 and 743-854.

A remark on this clone: Its specificity is not known.

Some clones are missing from TCRdb's copy, which holds only in-frame ones; the method was immunoSEQ multiplex PCR. The sample includes some 150,000 clones, roughly nine tenths of them seen just once. The CDR3 is 15 amino acids. Germline CDR1 and CDR2: KGHSH and LQKENI. V was clipped by 1 base and J by 0 bases, with 7 bases between them. The clonotype originates from an adult in good health. Sequencing used peripheral blood, obtained on day 0 of AZD1222 vaccination. The chain combines TRBV18 with TRBJ1-5; no firm D call. DNA for the CDR3: TGTGCCAGCTCACCACAGGACGGTAGCAATCAGCCCCAGCATTTT. Translation: CASSPQDGSNQPQHF.